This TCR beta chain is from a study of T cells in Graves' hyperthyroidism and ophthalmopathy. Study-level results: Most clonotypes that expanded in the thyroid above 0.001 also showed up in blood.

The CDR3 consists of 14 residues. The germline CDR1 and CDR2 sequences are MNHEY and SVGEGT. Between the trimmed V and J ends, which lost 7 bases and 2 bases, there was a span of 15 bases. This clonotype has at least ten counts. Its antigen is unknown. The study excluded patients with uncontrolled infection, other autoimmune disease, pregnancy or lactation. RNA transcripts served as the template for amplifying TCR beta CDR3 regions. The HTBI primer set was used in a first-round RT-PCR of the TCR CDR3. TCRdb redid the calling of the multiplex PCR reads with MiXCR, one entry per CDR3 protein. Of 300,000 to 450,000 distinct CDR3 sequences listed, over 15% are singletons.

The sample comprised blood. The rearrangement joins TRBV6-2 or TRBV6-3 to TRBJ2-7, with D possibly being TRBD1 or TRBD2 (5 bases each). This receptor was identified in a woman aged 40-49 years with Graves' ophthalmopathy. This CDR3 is CASNPRDPPYEQYF. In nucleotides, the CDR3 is TGTGCCAGCAACCCCCGGGACCCCCCCTACGAGCAGTACTTC.